Presented here are 6 T cell receptor beta chains from one specimen sequenced in a study of glioma-infiltrating T cells. TCR alpha and beta CDR3 regions were amplified from RNA using iRepertoire nested multiplex PCR. Via MiXCR, TCRdb re-called the multiplex PCR reads, giving one row per CDR3 protein. The sample has about 180,000 distinct CDR3 sequences; about 47% are singletons. The sample consisted of glioma tissue, nonneoplastic brain tissue, or PBMCs (not recorded which). Receptors originate from a human donor with low-grade glioma or glioblastoma, undergoing nonglioma brain surgery, or in good health (not recorded which).

This clonotype was seen ten or more times. The rearrangement links TRBV2 to TRBJ1-4; D gene ambiguous. Between the trimmed V and J ends, which lost 4 bases and 8 bases, there was a span of 11 bases. Germline assignment: CDR1 SNHLY and CDR2 FYNNEI. This CDR3 is 13 amino acids long. CDR3 sequence: CASSVGGGEKLFF. The CDR3 nucleotides are TGTGCCAGCAGTGTGGGTGGCGGCGAAAAACTGTTTTTT.

The chain recombines TRBV6-2 or TRBV6-3 with TRBJ2-1; unclear D gene. V was trimmed by 6 bases and J by 5 bases, leaving 14 bases between them. CDR1 MNHEY and CDR2 SVGEGT come from the germline V gene. The CDR3 is 14 amino acids. CDR3 DNA: TGTGCCAGCAGCCCGAACGTCGTGAACAATGAGCAGTTCTTC. Its translation is CASSPNVVNNEQFF.

This chain links TRBV24-1 with TRBJ1-5; no clear D. This CDR3 contains 12 residues. From germline, CDR1 is KGHDR and CDR2 SFDVKD. V dropped 7 bases and J dropped 14 bases, with 17 bases sitting between them. CDR3 amino acids: CATRDPASAKHF. The DNA for the CDR3 is TGTGCCACCAGAGATCCCGCGTCGGCCAAGCATTTT.

This clonotype was seen only a few times. A much larger clone differs by one base, so this may be a read error. J is TRBJ1-1 and V is TRBV20-1; D possibly corresponds to TRBD1 (5 bases). The germline V gene encodes CDR1 DFQATT and CDR2 SNEGSKA (reference sequence). The CDR3 has 14 amino acids. CDR3 nucleotides: TGCACCGCAAAGCAGGGAAGTATGAACACTGAAGCTTTCTTT. Protein sequence: CTAKQGSMNTEAFF.

This chain connects TRBV7-8 to TRBJ2-1, with D perhaps given as TRBD1 or TRBD2 (5 bases each). The CDR3 sequence is 18 residues long. Per the germline V gene, CDR1 is SGHVS and CDR2 is FQNEAQ. The V end was cut by 4 bases, the J end by 0 bases, with 19 bases between. Written as DNA, the CDR3 is TGTGCCAGCAGCTCCAACGAGGGGTCTTTTATCTCCTACAATGAGCAGTTCTTC. This codes for CASSSNEGSFISYNEQFF.

This clonotype was observed many times. The chain is built from TRBV12-3 or TRBV12-4 and TRBJ1-2, with 8 bases aligning to TRBD1. Trimming took 6 bases from V and 4 from J; bases not matched to a gene: 7. This CDR3 has 14 amino acids. In DNA form, the CDR3 reads TGTGCCAGCAGCCCAAGGGGACAGGCCTATGGCTACACCTTC. Translating it yields CASSPRGQAYGYTF.